Listed below are T cell receptor beta chains from one sample, sequenced in a study of cytomegalovirus exposure and HLA in healthy donors. Data came from immunoSEQ multiplex PCR; TCRdb stores just in-frame clones and leaves some out. The sample holds approximately 150,000 clones; about 63% are singletons and the top ten take around 2.8%. Source material: PBMCs. These receptors originate from a woman aged 40 to 49 in good health and CMV-seropositive. CDR3s include the opening cysteine and the closing phenylalanine or tryptophan. A D gene is named only where the DNA matches it firmly. Rows give clone size only sometimes, using once, few, many, or a class for an expanded clone.

V gene	J gene	clone size	D gene	CDR3 DNA	CDR3 protein
TRBV2	TRBJ2-6	few	-	TGTGCCAGCAGTATAACGGGTTCTGGGGCCAACGTCCTGACTTTC	CASSITGSGANVLTF
TRBV18	TRBJ1-1	-	TRBD1	TGTGCCAGCTCAAGACAGGGTTCTGAAGCTTTCTTT	CASSRQGSEAFF
TRBV5-6	TRBJ2-3	few	TRBD2	TGTGCCAGCAGCCCGACTAGCGGGGGGCATCTGGGGTATTTT	CASSPTSGGHLGYF
TRBV27	TRBJ1-1	-	-	TGTGCCAGCAGTTCCCTCAGGGTATTTTCTGAAGCTTTCTTT	CASSSLRVFSEAFF
TRBV2	TRBJ2-7	-	-	TGTGCCGACGCACAGGGAGGGGTAGGGCCCTACGAGCAGTACTTC	CADAQGGVGPYEQYF
TRBV6-1	TRBJ2-7	-	TRBD2	TGTGCCAGCAGTGACCTAGCGGGGTGTGACTTC	CASSDLAGCDF
TRBV13	TRBJ2-3	-	-	TGTGCCAGCAGCCTTCGTCCGGGGAGCACAGATACGCAGTATTTT	CASSLRPGSTDTQYF
TRBV18	TRBJ1-3	few	-	TGTGCCAGCTCACCACAAAAGGGGCGCATATCTGGAAACACCATATATTTT	CASSPQKGRISGNTIYF
TRBV5-4	TRBJ1-3	few	-	TGTGCCAGCAGCTTGTGGTCAGGGTCGGGCACCATATATTTT	CASSLWSGSGTIYF
TRBV29-1	TRBJ2-7	-	TRBD1	TGCAGCGTTCGACAGGGGGCCCTCGGCTACGAGCAGTACTTC	CSVRQGALGYEQYF
TRBV6-1	TRBJ2-3	-	TRBD2	TGTGCCAGTTTAGCGGGGGCGAGCACAGATACGCAGTATTTT	CASLAGASTDTQYF
TRBV7-9	TRBJ2-3	few	TRBD1	TGTGCCAGCAGCCCCCGGGACAGGGGAACAGATACGCAGTATTTT	CASSPRDRGTDTQYF
TRBV28	TRBJ1-2	-	TRBD1	TGTGCCAGCACCGGACCGACCGGGACAGGGAGCCCAGGAATCTATGGCTACACCTTC	CASTGPTGTGSPGIYGYTF
TRBV28	TRBJ1-6	few	-	TGTGCCAGCGGGGGGATGTCACCCCTCCACTTT	CASGGMSPLHF
TRBV4-3	TRBJ1-4	few	TRBD1	TGCGCCAGCAGCCCTACGGCAGGGGGCCTTAATGAAAAACTGTTTTTT	CASSPTAGGLNEKLFF
TRBV5-8	TRBJ2-7	-	TRBD2	TGTGCCAGCAGCGCCCGGGGGAGCGGGAGGTTCGAGCAGTACTTC	CASSARGSGRFEQYF
TRBV5-1	TRBJ1-1	-	TRBD1	TGCGCCAGCAGCTTTCTTGGACAGGGGGAGGCTTTCTTT	CASSFLGQGEAFF
TRBV5-1	TRBJ1-2	-	TRBD1	TGCGCCAGCAGCCGGGACAGCTATGGCTACACCTTC	CASSRDSYGYTF
TRBV9	TRBJ2-1	-	TRBD2	TGTGCCAGCAGCGTAACCGGGACTAGCGGGGGGGGGTATGAGCAGTTCTTC	CASSVTGTSGGGYEQFF
TRBV5-1	TRBJ2-1	-	TRBD2	TGCGCCAGCAGCTTTACTAGCGAGGAATCCTACAATGAGCAGTTCTTC	CASSFTSEESYNEQFF
TRBV5-1	TRBJ2-3	once	TRBD2	TGCGCCAGCAGCTTGGGAGCGGGAGAGATAAACACAGATACGCAGTATTTT	CASSLGAGEINTDTQYF
TRBV9	TRBJ2-3	-	TRBD2	TGTGCCAGCAGCCCCATCTCGACTAGCGGGGGAGGGGATACGCAGTATTTT	CASSPISTSGGGDTQYF
TRBV18	TRBJ1-4	-	-	TGTGCCAGCTCACTTAACAGATTTGCAACTAATGAAAAACTGTTTTTT	CASSLNRFATNEKLFF
TRBV6-5	TRBJ1-5	-	-	TGTGCCAGCAGTTACGAGAGATCATCGCCCCAGCATTTT	CASSYERSSPQHF
TRBV5-1	TRBJ1-4	-	TRBD1	TGCGCCAGCAGCCCTCAGGGGGCAGTGTGGGAAAAACTGTTTTTT	CASSPQGAVWEKLFF
TRBV6-5	TRBJ2-7	-	-	TGTGCCAGCAGCCAGGGGCTCGAGCAGTACTTC	CASSQGLEQYF
TRBV19	TRBJ1-2	-	TRBD1	TGTGCCAGTAGTATATCGCCGGACAGGAACTATGGCTACACCTTC	CASSISPDRNYGYTF
TRBV7-9	TRBJ2-7	-	TRBD2	TGTGCCAGTACACTAGCGGGAGGGCCCTACGAGCAGTACTTC	CASTLAGGPYEQYF
TRBV6-4	TRBJ2-2	-	TRBD2	TGTGCCAGCATTGGACTCGGGGGGACCGGGGAGCTGTTTTTT	CASIGLGGTGELFF